These T cell receptor beta chains were read from a single sample in a study of OX40 agonist ivuxolimab in advanced cancers. Profiled with immunoSEQ multiplex PCR; TCRdb holds only in-frame clones, not every one. Of about 80,000 clones listed, roughly four fifths were seen once; the top ten hold around 25%. Sequenced here: CD4+ or CD8+ T cells sorted from blood, sampled in a trial of the OX40 agonist ivuxolimab. Receptors originate from an adult with an advanced solid tumor such as melanoma, head and neck, liver or kidney cancer. CDR3s include the opening cysteine and the closing phenylalanine or tryptophan. Fields, in order: clone size, V gene, J gene, D gene, CDR3 protein, CDR3 DNA. The D gene is left open where the match is weak. Some rows mark clone size as missing; the rest say once, few, many or name a class of expanded clone.

-	TRBV28	TRBJ1-2	-	CASSSRLGRNYGYTF	TGTGCCAGCAGTTCCCGCCTGGGCCGTAACTATGGCTACACCTTC
-	TRBV29-1	TRBJ1-2	-	CSVEKRGLTSGYTF	TGCAGCGTTGAAAAGCGGGGGCTGACGAGTGGCTACACCTTC
few	TRBV7-8	TRBJ2-2	TRBD2	CASSPTGLAGGGNTGELFF	TGTGCCAGCAGCCCGACGGGACTAGCGGGAGGGGGAAACACCGGGGAGCTGTTTTTT
-	TRBV14	TRBJ1-6	TRBD1	CASSPRLPGQGNSPLHF	TGTGCCAGCAGCCCGCGCTTACCGGGACAGGGTAATTCACCCCTCCACTTT
-	TRBV11-3	TRBJ2-5	TRBD1	CASNITGARVAEETQYF	TGTGCCAGCAACATTACAGGGGCGCGGGTGGCAGAAGAGACCCAGTACTTC
-	TRBV20-1	TRBJ1-1	-	CSACGNTEAFF	TGCAGTGCTTGCGGGAACACTGAAGCTTTCTTT
-	TRBV10-1	TRBJ2-3	-	CASSEAGGGTGLQDRASTDTQYF	TGCGCCAGCAGTGAGGCCGGGGGGGGGACAGGGCTTCAGGACAGGGCTTCGACAGATACGCAGTATTTT
-	TRBV19	TRBJ2-2	-	CASSIERAGELFF	TGTGCCAGTAGTATTGAAAGGGCCGGGGAGCTGTTTTTT
-	TRBV28	TRBJ1-1	-	CASSLIRGHQNTEAFF	TGTGCCAGCAGTTTAATCCGGGGACACCAGAACACTGAAGCTTTCTTT
-	TRBV2	TRBJ2-5	-	CASRGDQETQYF	TGTGCCAGCAGGGGAGACCAAGAGACCCAGTACTTC
-	TRBV14	TRBJ1-1	TRBD1	CASSQPKGGQGYSGTEAFF	TGTGCCAGCAGCCAACCTAAAGGGGGACAGGGCTATTCTGGTACTGAAGCTTTCTTT
-	TRBV12-5	TRBJ2-3	-	CASEKTDTQYF	TGTGCTAGTGAAAAGACGGATACGCAGTATTTT
-	TRBV6-6	TRBJ2-5	TRBD1	CASSYLTGEETQYF	TGTGCCAGCAGTTACTTGACAGGGGAAGAGACCCAGTACTTC
-	TRBV21-1	TRBJ2-2	-	CASSKEATSCTGELFF	TGTGCCAGCAGCAAAGAGGCGACTAGCTGCACCGGGGAGCTGTTTTTT
-	TRBV2	TRBJ2-3	TRBD2	CASGWTSGTDTQYF	TGTGCCAGCGGCTGGACTAGCGGCACAGATACGCAGTATTTT
-	TRBV2	TRBJ2-7	TRBD1	CASSYRDRDSYHYEQYF	TGTGCCAGCAGTTACCGGGACAGGGATTCTTACCATTACGAGCAGTACTTC
-	TRBV7-2	TRBJ2-7	TRBD2	CASSRRGGTEQYF	TGTGCCAGCAGCCGCCGGGGGGGAACCGAGCAGTACTTC
-	TRBV5-1	TRBJ1-1	-	CASRREEDSTEAFF	TGCGCCAGCAGGCGAGAAGAAGACAGCACTGAAGCTTTCTTT
-	TRBV6-1	TRBJ1-5	TRBD1	CASSDREGNQPQHF	TGTGCCAGTTCGGACAGGGAGGGGAATCAGCCCCAGCATTTT
-	TRBV30	TRBJ2-7	-	CAWTISTYEQYF	TGTGCCTGGACCATATCAACCTACGAGCAGTACTTC
few	TRBV6-5	TRBJ1-3	-	CASRGRRSPNTIYF	TGTGCCAGCAGGGGCCGGCGCTCTCCTAACACCATATATTTT
-	TRBV12-2	TRBJ2-3	-	CASRLESVAGEHVADTQYF	TGTGCAAGTCGCTTAGAGAGCGTAGCGGGAGAACACGTGGCAGATACGCAGTATTTT
-	TRBV18	TRBJ2-3	-	CASSPTDTQYF	TGTGCCAGCTCACCGACCGATACGCAGTATTTT
-	TRBV2	TRBJ2-2	TRBD2	CASSVTSGSSNTGELFF	TGTGCCAGCAGCGTGACTAGCGGGAGTTCGAACACCGGGGAGCTGTTTTTT